The 17 T cell receptor beta chains given below trace back to one sample, sequenced in a study of cytomegalovirus exposure and HLA in healthy donors. The PCR used 60 Vbeta and 13 Jbeta primers. Libraries were prepared by immunoSEQ multiplex PCR; TCRdb keeps only in-frame clonotypes and omits some of them. In the table there are 190,000 or so clones, 70% to 80% of which are singletons. Sequencing was done on a sample of PBMCs. Receptors originate from a male donor in good health and CMV-seropositive.

As DNA, the CDR3 is TGCAGCACGGTACGGGGCGGGAGTCAAAATGAGCAGTTCTTC. Its translation is CSTVRGGSQNEQFF. This chain connects TRBV29-1 to TRBJ2-1; 7 bases agree with TRBD2. The CDR3 sequence is 14 residues long. Germline CDR1 is SQVTM and CDR2 is ANQGSEA. V was pared by 8 bases and J by 7 bases, with 14 bases of the junction left unmatched.

The DNA of the CDR3 is TGTGCCAGCAGCTTAGGTTATCTAGAGTACCAAGAGACCCAGTACTTC. It codes for CASSLGYLEYQETQYF. V gene TRBV11-2 combines with J gene TRBJ2-5; no reliable D call. The CDR3 runs 16 residues. V lost 1 base, J lost 0 bases, and 12 bases lay in between. Germline CDR1 and CDR2: SGHAT and FQNNGV.

The chain joins TRBV27 to TRBJ1-2, with TRBD1 matching over 11 bases. The CDR3 has 18 amino acids. With 0 bases clipped from V and 3 bases from J, the junction kept 9 bases outside the gene matches. Germline CDR1 reads MNHEY; CDR2 reads SMNVEV (reference sequence). The CDR3 here is CASSLSYGGQGEDYGYTF. The CDR3 nucleotides are TGTGCCAGCAGTTTATCCTATGGGGGACAGGGGGAGGACTATGGCTACACCTTC.

The chain links TRBV30 to TRBJ2-7; D is perhaps TRBD2 (5 bases). This CDR3 comprises 13 residues. Trimming cost V 1 base and J 2 bases, with 9 bases left between them. From germline, CDR1 is GTSNPN and CDR2 SVGIG (reference sequence). The CDR3: CAWSASGPYEQYF. DNA of the CDR3: TGTGCCTGGAGTGCAAGCGGACCCTACGAGCAGTACTTC.

The chain has TRBV7-2 and TRBJ1-1; TRBD1 agrees at 7 bases. J was trimmed by 5 bases and V by 6 bases; bases with no gene match: 6. The V gene's germline CDR1 is SGHTA and CDR2 FQGNSA. The CDR3 has 13 amino acids. This chain's CDR3 is CASSIPRGTEAFF. The CDR3 DNA is TGTGCCAGCAGTATTCCCAGGGGGACTGAAGCTTTCTTT.

This rearrangement joins TRBV10-2 to TRBJ1-1, with no clear D. Germline CDR1 and CDR2: WSHSY and SAAADI. CDR3 length equals 12 residues. Trimming left V 0 bases short and J 6 bases short, with 5 bases between. This CDR3 reads CASSESNSEAFF. The CDR3 DNA reads TGCGCCAGCAGTGAGTCTAACTCTGAAGCTTTCTTT.

The chain joins TRBV30 to TRBJ1-1, with TRBD1 matching over 7 bases. There are 15 residues in the CDR3. The ends lost 1 base at V and 6 bases at J; junction bases unmatched: 11. Per germline, CDR1 GTSNPN and CDR2 SVGIG (reference sequence). The CDR3 nucleotides read TGTGCCTGGAGTGGGGGGGCAGGGGGACCCGCTGAAGCTTTCTTT. This translates into CAWSGGAGGPAEAFF.

V and J are TRBV11-1 and TRBJ1-1, with D possibly TRBD1 on 5 matching bases. CDR1 is SGHAT, CDR2 FQDESV, per germline (reference sequence). The CDR3 is made up of 14 amino acids. V lost 5 bases, J lost 5 bases, and 15 bases lay in between. The DNA of the CDR3 is TGTGCCAGCAGCCAGGACACGGGGGTAACTGAAGCTTTCTTT. Protein product: CASSQDTGVTEAFF.

This chain joins TRBV9 and TRBJ2-6; 8 nucleotides line up with TRBD1. With V trimmed by 6 bases and J by 4 bases, 6 bases remained unmatched. This CDR3 is 15 amino acids long. The germline CDR1 and CDR2 sequences are SGDLS and YYNGEE. This chain's CDR3 is CASTQGARGANVLTF. The DNA for the CDR3 is TGTGCCAGCACCCAGGGGGCGCGGGGGGCCAACGTCCTGACTTTC.

V gene TRBV5-6 combines with J gene TRBJ2-7; the match to TRBD2 covers 13 bases. CDR3 length equals 16 residues. Germline V gene lookup returns CDR1 SGHDT and CDR2 YYEEEE. V was clipped by 0 bases and J by 7 bases; unmatched bases: 7. DNA of the CDR3: TGTGCCAGCAGCTTGGCCGGGACTAGCGGGACGAGGGAGCAGTACTTC. This sequence encodes CASSLAGTSGTREQYF.

The J gene is TRBJ2-7, the V gene TRBV6-5; D is perhaps TRBD2 (5 bases). This CDR3 is 14 amino acids long. Trimming took 5 bases from V and 0 from J, leaving 11 bases between them. Per the germline V gene, CDR1 is MNHEY and CDR2 is SVGAGI. CDR3 protein: CASSVTGSSYEQYF. The CDR3 coding sequence is TGTGCCAGCAGTGTTACGGGGAGCTCCTACGAGCAGTACTTC.

This clone was found once. This chain uses TRBV18 with TRBJ2-3, with TRBD2 identical over 7 bases. Germline V gives CDR1 KGHSH, CDR2 LQKENI. J was trimmed by 5 bases and V by 2 bases; bases with no gene match: 10. The CDR3 covers 16 residues. CDR3 in amino acids: CASSPFGGSKKDTQYF. The CDR3 nucleotides are TGTGCCAGCTCACCATTCGGCGGGAGTAAAAAAGATACGCAGTATTTT.

The chain couples TRBV6-5 to TRBJ1-2, with TRBD1 as a possible D gene (6 bases). This CDR3 has 13 residues. Germline-derived CDR1 and CDR2 are MNHEY and SVGAGI. Trimming removed 8 bases at V and 7 bases at J, with 17 bases between. The CDR3 region is CASGTGRRGGYTF. CDR3 coding DNA: TGTGCCAGCGGAACAGGGAGAAGGGGTGGCTACACCTTC.

This clone showed up just a few times. V is TRBV15 and J is TRBJ2-6; D possibly corresponds to TRBD2 (7 bases). The V and J ends lost 5 bases and 4 bases respectively, with 12 bases between them. The CDR3 has 15 residues. CDR1 LNHNV and CDR2 YYDKDF come from the germline V gene (reference sequence). CDR3 coding DNA: TGTGCCACCAGCGGGAGGGGGGCGGGGGCCAACGTCCTGACTTTC. Translated: CATSGRGAGANVLTF.

The chain is built from TRBV5-1 and TRBJ2-7; possibly TRBD1 for D (5 bases). This CDR3 comprises 15 residues. The germline CDR1 and CDR2 sequences are SGHRS and YFSETQ. Between the trimmed V and J ends, which lost 0 bases and 0 bases, there was a span of 10 bases. In DNA, the CDR3 is TGCGCCAGCAGCTTGGGACAGACGTCCTCCTACGAGCAGTACTTC. Its protein is CASSLGQTSSYEQYF. Using reference TRBV5-1 and TRBJ2-7 for the parts outside the CDR3, the full variable domain is KAGVTQTPRYLIKTRGQQVTLSCSPISGHRSVSWYQQTPGQGLQFLFEYFSETQRNKGNFPGRFSGRQFSNSRSEMNVSTLELGDSALYLCASSLGQTSSYEQYFGPGTRLTVT.

The rearrangement links TRBV7-6 to TRBJ2-5; the D is unclear. Germline lookup yields CDR1 SGHVS and CDR2 FNYEAQ. This CDR3 region has 11 residues. V lost 5 bases and J lost 1, with 2 bases in between. CDR3 sequence (DNA): TGTGCCAGCAGCCTCCAAGAGACCCAGTACTTC. Its translation: CASSLQETQYF.

This chain uses TRBV7-9 with TRBJ1-1; D not certain. In germline, CDR1 is SEHNR, CDR2 FQNEAQ (reference sequence). CDR3 size: 13 residues. Between the trimmed V and J ends, which lost 5 bases and 0 bases, there was a span of 7 bases. CDR3 amino acids: CASSPIMNTEAFF. The CDR3, as DNA: TGTGCCAGCAGCCCTATAATGAACACTGAAGCTTTCTTT.